The 30 T cell receptor beta chains below come from one sample, sequenced in a study of T cell responses to AZD1222 COVID-19 vaccine. Method: immunoSEQ multiplex PCR; TCRdb's copy keeps in-frame clones and lacks some. The sample lists about 78,000 clones; 90% were seen once. The specimen comprised peripheral blood, sampled 28 days after the second AZD1222 dose. Source of these receptors: an adult who received the AZD1222 COVID-19 vaccine.

The chain recombines TRBV11-1 with TRBJ2-3; a weak D match, TRBD1 (6 bases). Germline CDR1 SGHAT, CDR2 FQDESV (reference sequence). The CDR3 extends over 15 amino acids. V shed 5 bases and J shed 2 bases, with 14 bases lying between them. The CDR3 coding sequence is TGTGCCAGCAGCCACGGGACAACGAACACAGATACGCAGTATTTT. Translated, it gives CASSHGTTNTDTQYF.

The chain uses TRBV3-1 (or the pseudogene TRBV3-2) and TRBJ1-2; D might be TRBD1 (5 bases). Germline lookup yields CDR1 LGHDT and CDR2 YNNKEL (reference sequence). Trimming took 5 bases from V and 6 from J, leaving 13 bases between them. This CDR3 region has 13 residues. The CDR3 loop reads CASSGGTSDGYTF. CDR3 DNA sequence: TGTGCCAGCAGCGGGGGGACTTCGGATGGCTACACCTTC.

The V call is TRBV6-5, the J call TRBJ2-1, with D unclear. Germline assignment: CDR1 MNHEY and CDR2 SVGAGI. The CDR3 is made up of 12 amino acids. Trimming removed 6 bases at V and 8 bases at J, with 11 bases between. Written as DNA, the CDR3 is TGTGCCAGCAGGCTTATCCGGGATGAGCAGTTCTTC. Translating it yields CASRLIRDEQFF.

The chain is built from TRBV5-1 and TRBJ1-1; no definite D call. Germline V gene data show CDR1 as SGHRS and CDR2 as YFSETQ. The CDR3 sequence is 13 residues long. V gave up 4 bases and J gave up 2 bases, with 9 bases separating them. CDR3 bases: TGCGCCAGCAGCGAGACTTTAAACACTGAAGCTTTCTTT. Translated, it gives CASSETLNTEAFF.

V usage is TRBV28 and J usage is TRBJ1-6; D perhaps matches TRBD1 (5 bases). Per the germline V gene, CDR1 is MDHEN and CDR2 is SYDVKM. The V and J ends lost 8 bases and 6 bases respectively, with 8 bases between them. CDR3 size: 12 residues. The CDR3 DNA reads as TGTGCCAGCGGGGGAGGTAATTCACCCCTCCACTTT. Protein: CASGGGNSPLHF.

The chain is built from TRBV19 and TRBJ2-7, with D hard to call. The ends were cut back, 1 base at V and 3 bases at J, with 10 bases in the middle. The CDR3 has 14 amino acids. Germline values: CDR1 LNHDA, CDR2 SQIVND (reference sequence). CDR3 sequence: CASSIAHGYYEQYF. CDR3 nucleotide sequence: TGTGCCAGTAGTATAGCTCACGGGTACTACGAGCAGTACTTC.

J is TRBJ2-7 and V is TRBV5-4, with 12 bases aligning to TRBD2. The CDR3 has 16 amino acids. The V gene end was trimmed by 4 bases and the J gene end by 2 bases; junction bases not matched to a gene: 7. Germline lookup yields CDR1 SGHNT and CDR2 YYREEE (reference sequence). DNA of the CDR3: TGTGCCAGCAGCCCTATACTAGCGGGAGGTCCCTACGAGCAGTACTTC. Residues: CASSPILAGGPYEQYF.

The chain employs TRBV3-1 (or the pseudogene TRBV3-2) and TRBJ1-1; D not resolved. Trimming took 3 bases from V and 4 from J, leaving 9 bases between them. The CDR3 sequence is 13 residues long. The germline V gene encodes CDR1 LGHDT and CDR2 YNNKEL (reference sequence). CDR3 sequence (DNA): TGTGCCAGCAGCCACCCAGAGATCACTGAAGCTTTCTTT. Amino acids: CASSHPEITEAFF.

The V call is TRBV7-9, the J call TRBJ2-7; D is unresolved. Germline CDR1 and CDR2: SEHNR and FQNEAQ (reference sequence). V was trimmed by 0 bases and J by 2 bases, leaving 5 bases between them. This CDR3 is built from 13 residues. The CDR3 coding sequence is TGTGCCAGCAGCTTAGCCATTCCCTACGAGCAGTACTTC. Translated, it gives CASSLAIPYEQYF.

The rearrangement joins TRBV5-4 to TRBJ1-1; D is unclear. In germline, CDR1 is SGHNT, CDR2 YYREEE (reference sequence). The V gene lost 5 bases and the J gene lost 0 bases, with 14 bases spanning the gap. This CDR3 has 15 residues. The CDR3 nucleotides are TGTGCCAGCAGGGATTTCAGGACGGTGAACACTGAAGCTTTCTTT. Translating gives CASRDFRTVNTEAFF.

The gene calls are TRBV7-6 and TRBJ1-4; 8 nucleotides agree with TRBD1. Germline values: CDR1 SGHVS, CDR2 FNYEAQ. The V and J ends lost 5 bases and 7 bases, in that order; junction bases with no gene match: 6. This CDR3 is built from 14 residues. CDR3: CASSQGTGPEKLFF. DNA for the CDR3: TGTGCCAGCAGCCAGGGGACAGGTCCTGAAAAACTGTTTTTT.

This chain joins TRBV5-5 and TRBJ1-2; tentative D call: TRBD1 (5 bases). V shed 6 bases and J shed 4 bases, with 10 bases lying between them. There are 12 residues in the CDR3. Germline loops: CDR1 SGHKS, CDR2 YYEKEE (reference sequence). In DNA, the CDR3 is TGTGCCAGCACCAGAGACAGCTATGGCTACACCTTC. Protein: CASTRDSYGYTF.

The rearrangement uses TRBV27 and TRBJ2-7, with 8 positions matching TRBD2. Germline CDR1 is MNHEY and CDR2 is SMNVEV (reference sequence). Trimming cost V 3 bases and J 4 bases; bases outside gene matches: 5. This CDR3 spans 14 amino acids. In nucleotides, the CDR3 is TGTGCCAGCAGTTTTTGGAGCGGGAGTTACGAGCAGTACTTC. This codes for CASSFWSGSYEQYF.

The J gene is TRBJ2-1, the V gene TRBV6-2 or TRBV6-3, with 8 nucleotides matching TRBD2. The CDR3 is made up of 15 amino acids. V lost 2 bases to trimming and J lost 8 bases; unmatched junction nucleotides: 8. The germline CDR1 and CDR2 sequences are MNHEY and SVGEGT. This chain's CDR3 is CASSYPGGGRDEQFF. The CDR3 DNA is TGTGCCAGCAGTTACCCAGGCGGGGGGCGGGATGAGCAGTTCTTC.

This clone occurred once. The CDR3 loop reads CASSRSGQGKTEAFF. The CDR3 DNA reads as TGTGCCAGTAGTCGAAGCGGACAGGGGAAAACTGAAGCTTTCTTT. The chain employs TRBV19 and TRBJ1-1; TRBD1 agrees at 9 bases. The junction had 9 bases not matched to a gene; V was cut back by 5 bases and J by 5 bases. CDR3 length: 15 residues. Germline V gives CDR1 LNHDA, CDR2 SQIVND (reference sequence).

The chain is built from TRBV28 and TRBJ1-1; TRBD1 might be the D (5 bases). The CDR3 is 16 residues long. V lost 2 bases and J lost 0, with 13 bases in between. The germline CDR1 and CDR2 sequences are MDHEN and SYDVKM. This CDR3 is CASSLNQGWVNTEAFF. In nucleotides, the CDR3 is TGTGCCAGCAGTTTAAATCAGGGATGGGTGAACACTGAAGCTTTCTTT.

The rearrangement links TRBV11-2 to TRBJ2-1; maybe TRBD1 (5 bases). This CDR3 spans 13 amino acids. CDR1 and CDR2 from the germline V gene are SGHAT and FQNNGV. Trimming removed 3 bases from V and 7 bases from J, with 10 bases in between. The DNA of the CDR3 is TGTGCCAGCAGCTTGGGCAGGGCAAATGAGCAGTTCTTC. This gives the protein CASSLGRANEQFF.

J is TRBJ2-7 and V is TRBV7-2; D is undetermined. V was cut by 4 bases and J by 5 bases, with 9 bases left in between. CDR3 length: 12 residues. CDR1 SGHTA and CDR2 FQGNSA come from the germline V gene. Here the CDR3 DNA reads TGTGCCAGCAGCTCCCGAGGCGACGAGCAGTACTTC. Residues: CASSSRGDEQYF.

This sequence joins TRBV11-2 and TRBJ1-3; 9 nucleotides line up with TRBD1. The CDR3 consists of 17 residues. Trimming at V came to 5 bases and at J to 1 base, leaving 9 bases not matched to a gene. CDR1 is SGHAT and CDR2 is FQNNGV in the germline V gene. CDR3 sequence (DNA): TGTGCCAGCAGCCTCTTTCCACAGGGGGCATCTGGAAACACCATATATTTT. It specifies CASSLFPQGASGNTIYF.

This rearrangement joins TRBV4-1 to TRBJ1-3; 7 bases fit TRBD1. The trim removed 4 bases at V and 0 bases at J, leaving 9 bases unmatched. CDR1 is MGHRA, CDR2 YSYEKL, per germline. The CDR3 runs to 17 residues. CDR3 residues: CASSPSGQPSSGNTIYF. The CDR3, as DNA: TGCGCCAGCAGCCCTTCGGGACAGCCTAGCTCTGGAAACACCATATATTTT.

V usage is TRBV10-3 and J usage is TRBJ2-2; D call uncertain. Germline loops: CDR1 ENHRY, CDR2 SYGVKD. V lost 4 bases and J lost 3, with 6 bases in between. CDR3 size: 13 residues. This CDR3 is CAISGGYTGELFF. The CDR3 DNA reads TGTGCCATCAGTGGGGGTTACACCGGGGAGCTGTTTTTT.

This chain links TRBV7-2 with TRBJ2-2; no clear D. V was trimmed by 1 base and J by 0 bases, leaving 6 bases between them. Germline V gene sequence: CDR1 SGHTA, CDR2 FQGNSA. The CDR3 runs 15 residues. The CDR3 nucleotides read TGTGCCAGCAGCTTAGGACTTGCGAACACCGGGGAGCTGTTTTTT. This translates into CASSLGLANTGELFF.

The CDR3 DNA follows: TGTGCCAGCAGCCAATCGAGACAGAACACCATATATTTT. Translated: CASSQSRQNTIYF. V is TRBV16 and J is TRBJ1-3; D might be TRBD1 (5 bases). The CDR3 is made up of 13 amino acids. Germline-derived CDR1 and CDR2 are KGHSY and FQNENV. V lost 0 bases and J lost 7, with 7 bases in between.

V usage is TRBV12-5 and J usage is TRBJ1-2; 7 bases line up with TRBD1. V shed 5 bases, J shed 4 bases, and the junction held 4 bases outside the gene matches. CDR3 length: 13 amino acids. The germline CDR1 and CDR2 sequences are LGHNT and FRNRAP. CDR3 in amino acids: CASGRTGPYGYTF. Written as DNA, the CDR3 is TGTGCTAGTGGTCGGACAGGACCCTATGGCTACACCTTC.

This clone has just one count. The rearrangement joins TRBV7-9 to TRBJ1-1, with D maybe TRBD1 (6 bases). Per germline, CDR1 SEHNR and CDR2 FQNEAQ (reference sequence). V was cut by 2 bases and J by 1 base, with 8 bases left in between. The CDR3 covers 14 residues. CDR3 in amino acids: CASSLLGGNTEAFF. The DNA for the CDR3 is TGTGCCAGCAGCTTATTAGGGGGGAACACTGAAGCTTTCTTT.

The chain carries TRBV27 and TRBJ2-7; 10 bases fit TRBD1. Per the germline V gene, CDR1 is MNHEY and CDR2 is SMNVEV (reference sequence). The CDR3 is 14 residues long. V gave up 6 bases and J gave up 3 bases; unmatched junction bases: 5. The CDR3 DNA reads TGTGCCAGCAGGACAGGGGGCTACAGCTACGAGCAGTACTTC. This gives the protein CASRTGGYSYEQYF.

This clone was found once. The chain couples TRBV7-3 to TRBJ1-1, with a possible D match to TRBD1 (5 bases). Trimming took 1 base from V and 0 from J, leaving 6 bases between them. This CDR3 has 14 residues. CDR1 and CDR2 (germline): SGHTA, FQGTGA. CDR3 nucleotides: TGTGCCAGCAGCTTAAGCAGGGTGAACACTGAAGCTTTCTTT. Protein sequence: CASSLSRVNTEAFF.

V is TRBV18 and J is TRBJ2-1; D call uncertain. This CDR3 has 13 amino acids. Germline CDR1 KGHSH, CDR2 LQKENI. The V and J ends lost 3 bases and 9 bases respectively, with 12 bases between them. The CDR3 sequence: CASSPLSSVEQFF. As DNA, the CDR3 is TGTGCCAGCTCACCGTTATCGAGCGTTGAGCAGTTCTTC.

CDR3 sequence (DNA): TGCGCCAGCAGCCACCGGGACACCGAAGACGAGCAGTACTTC. Amino acids: CASSHRDTEDEQYF. The chain recombines TRBV4-3 with TRBJ2-7, with TRBD1 as a possible D gene (6 bases). V lost 3 bases, J lost 5 bases, and 14 bases lay in between. This CDR3 has 14 residues. Germline loops: CDR1 LGHNA, CDR2 YSLEER.

The gene calls are TRBV11-2 and TRBJ2-3; tentative D call: TRBD1 (5 bases). Germline loops: CDR1 SGHAT, CDR2 FQNNGV. V was pared by 2 bases and J by 6 bases, with 6 bases between. This CDR3 is built from 12 residues. The CDR3: CASSLQGDTQYF. The CDR3 DNA is TGTGCCAGCAGCTTACAGGGCGATACGCAGTATTTT.